The 18 T cell receptor beta chains presented below share a single source sample, sequenced in a study of naive and memory T cell subsets. No antigen has been identified for these receptors. The beta constant-region primer was an equimolar mix of two oligonucleotides covering TRBC1 and TRBC2. Nested alpha and beta constant-region primers with the SP2 primer drove four PCR rounds on ligated cDNA. One entry per CDR3 protein results from TCRdb running MiXCR on the UMI-ligation and nested PCR reads. The data contain under 150,000 distinct CDR3 sequences, approximately 21% of them singletons. Overall study findings and caveats: Possibly reflecting memory cells re-expressing CD45RA, a few larger clonotypes occurred in naive repertoires, especially CD8.

Material for sequencing was naive CD8+ T cells from blood. The receptors here all came from a human donor in good health.

At least ten counts were recorded for this clonotype. The rearrangement joins TRBV9 to TRBJ2-1; 7 bases fit TRBD1. V shed 0 bases, J shed 3 bases, and the junction held 6 bases outside the gene matches. Germline values: CDR1 SGDLS, CDR2 YYNGEE. The CDR3 contains 16 residues. CDR3 DNA: TGTGCCAGCAGCGTAGCTGGACAGGCGATCTACAATGAGCAGTTCTTC. Its protein product is CASSVAGQAIYNEQFF.

The chain couples TRBV13 to TRBJ2-5; D uncertain. The CDR3 consists of 17 residues. Deletions cut 0 bases from V and 0 bases from J, with 14 bases between. Germline CDR1 reads PRHDT; CDR2 reads FYEKMQ (reference sequence). The CDR3 DNA reads as TGTGCCAGCAGCTTAGGGCCTTCGGATGTGTACCAAGAGACCCAGTACTTC. It codes for CASSLGPSDVYQETQYF.

In DNA form, the CDR3 reads TGCAGTGCTATCCGCTTAAGGACCGGGCCTCTTATTGGTAGGGAGCTGTTTTTT. It codes for CSAIRLRTGPLIGRELFF. V is TRBV20-1 and J is TRBJ2-2; D not certain. CDR1 and CDR2 from the germline V gene are DFQATT and SNEGSKA (reference sequence). This CDR3 comprises 18 residues. The V end lost 4 bases, the J end lost 9 bases, and 30 bases lay between the germline ends.

The V and J genes are TRBV9 and TRBJ1-5; D gene unclear. Looked up from germline, CDR1 is SGDLS and CDR2 is YYNGEE. The CDR3 runs to 13 residues. V was cut by 4 bases and J by 3 bases, with 8 bases left in between. The CDR3 coding sequence is TGTGCCAGCAGCCCAGGAGACAATCAGCCCCAGCATTTT. This encodes CASSPGDNQPQHF.

This clonotype was seen a few times. A read error may produce the germline difference seen at one junction end. The chain carries TRBV7-7 and TRBJ2-3; no reliable D call. Looked up from germline, CDR1 is SSHAT and CDR2 is FNYEAQ (reference sequence). The CDR3 spans 14 residues. DNA of the CDR3: TGTGCTAGCAGCTCTTTGACGAACACAGATACGCAGTATTTT. Its translation: CASSSLTNTDTQYF.

This clonotype showed up many times. The rearrangement joins TRBV6-6 to TRBJ2-3; a weak D match, TRBD2 (6 bases). Trimming left V 7 bases short and J 6 bases short, with 11 bases between. The germline CDR1 and CDR2 sequences are MNHNY and SVGAGI (reference sequence). This CDR3 has 12 residues. In DNA form, the CDR3 reads TGTGCCAGCATAGGAGGGGTGGATACGCAGTATTTT. Translation gives CASIGGVDTQYF.

The CDR3 nucleotides are TGTGCCAGCAGTTTAAGGACAGGGATCTACGAGCAGTACTTC. It encodes CASSLRTGIYEQYF. V usage is TRBV27 and J usage is TRBJ2-7; 8 bases match TRBD1. Germline lookup yields CDR1 MNHEY and CDR2 SMNVEV (reference sequence). CDR3 length: 14 amino acids. Germline trimming cut 2 bases from V and 3 bases from J; bases unmatched to any gene: 3.

This clonotype turned up a few times. The chain is built from TRBV11-2 and TRBJ2-1, with D unclear. The CDR3 is 14 residues long. V lost 5 bases and J 4 bases, leaving 12 bases between the germline ends. Germline V gene lookup returns CDR1 SGHAT and CDR2 FQNNGV. CDR3 DNA sequence: TGTGCCAGCAGCCCCCTGGTGGGGTACAATGAGCAGTTCTTC. Residues: CASSPLVGYNEQFF.

This clonotype was seen a handful of times. The chain uses TRBV20-1 and TRBJ2-7, with 7 bases that match TRBD1. This CDR3 comprises 15 residues. The V gene end was trimmed by 5 bases and the J gene end by 3 bases; junction bases not matched to a gene: 13. From germline, CDR1 is DFQATT and CDR2 SNEGSKA (reference sequence). CDR3 coding DNA: TGCAGTGCTCCTATTATGGCAGGGGGAAGCTACGAGCAGTACTTC. Translating gives CSAPIMAGGSYEQYF.

The chain is built from TRBV29-1 and TRBJ1-2; D call uncertain. Germline values: CDR1 SQVTM, CDR2 ANQGSEA. V dropped 5 bases and J dropped 4 bases, with 14 bases sitting between them. The CDR3 is made up of 13 amino acids. CDR3 region: CSVPEGSGYGYTF. In nucleotides, the CDR3 is TGCAGCGTTCCTGAGGGCTCTGGCTATGGCTACACCTTC.

This clonotype was counted a few times. The rearrangement links TRBV12-3 or TRBV12-4 to TRBJ1-3; TRBD1 matches 8 bases. V trimming: 6 bases; J trimming: 4 bases; junction bases outside the gene matches: 5. The CDR3 length is 14 residues. The CDR3 loop reads CASSDGQGGNTIYF. CDR3 bases: TGTGCCAGCAGCGATGGACAGGGCGGAAACACCATATATTTT.

In its sample, this clonotype was seen a few times. The chain couples TRBV27 to TRBJ1-1, with 7 bases lining up with TRBD1. J gave up 13 bases and V 6 bases, and 17 bases lay outside the gene matches. CDR3 length: 14 amino acids. Germline CDR1 is MNHEY and CDR2 is SMNVEV (reference sequence). CDR3 sequence: CASREVGGSTVGFF. CDR3 coding DNA: TGTGCCAGCAGGGAGGTAGGGGGCTCCACAGTAGGTTTCTTT.

This clonotype has a count of ten or more. The V gene is TRBV28, the J gene TRBJ2-1, with 9 bases fitting TRBD2. The junction had 6 bases not matched to a gene; V was cut back by 2 bases and J by 10 bases. The germline V gene has CDR1 MDHEN and CDR2 SYDVKM. CDR3 length: 14 residues. CDR3 sequence (DNA): TGTGCCAGCAGTTTAGCGGGAGGGCCTAGGGAGCAGTTCTTC. Protein: CASSLAGGPREQFF.

This chain uses TRBV7-3 with TRBJ2-2; 12 bases agree with TRBD1. V lost 5 bases, J lost 3 bases, and 7 bases stayed unmatched. This CDR3 has 17 residues. Germline V gene sequence: CDR1 SGHTA, CDR2 FQGTGA. CDR3 sequence reads: CASSPHRDRGHTGELFF. For the CDR3, the DNA is TGTGCCAGCAGCCCCCACCGGGACAGGGGGCACACCGGGGAGCTGTTTTTT.

This clonotype has more than one count but fewer than ten. The chain is built from TRBV4-1 and TRBJ2-7; a possible D gene is TRBD2 (6 bases). Trimming took off 1 base at V and 5 bases at J, with 12 bases between the two ends. Looked up from germline, CDR1 is MGHRA and CDR2 is YSYEKL. The CDR3 sequence is 14 residues long. CDR3 sequence: CASSQVGGTDEQYF. In DNA, the CDR3 is TGCGCCAGCAGCCAAGTGGGGGGAACCGACGAGCAGTACTTC.

The chain links TRBV6-6 to TRBJ2-7, with D perhaps matching TRBD1 (6 bases). V lost 0 bases to trimming and J lost 2 bases, with 20 bases between them. The CDR3 is made up of 18 amino acids. Germline values: CDR1 MNHNY, CDR2 SVGAGI (reference sequence). The CDR3 nucleotides are TGTGCCAGCAGTTACTCGTACCGGTCCGGGACACAAGCCTACGAGCAGTACTTC. Its translation is CASSYSYRSGTQAYEQYF.

This clonotype was counted only a few times. V gene TRBV6-6 combines with J gene TRBJ2-1, with 14 bases lining up with TRBD2. The germline V gene encodes CDR1 MNHNY and CDR2 SVGAGI (reference sequence). CDR3 length equals 15 residues. Trimming took 5 bases from V and 7 from J; bases not matched to a gene: 4. The CDR3 is CASSPRLAGGNEQFF. The CDR3 DNA reads TGTGCCAGCAGTCCTCGACTAGCGGGAGGGAATGAGCAGTTCTTC.

This clonotype appeared many times. This chain joins TRBV7-9 and TRBJ2-4; D might be TRBD2 (6 bases). CDR3 size: 12 residues. V was pared by 1 base and J by 15 bases, with 13 bases between. The germline V gene has CDR1 SEHNR and CDR2 FQNEAQ (reference sequence). The CDR3 DNA reads TGTGCCAGCAGCTTAGGGAGGGGCCTCTTGTACTTC. This translates into CASSLGRGLLYF. The full variable domain, its missing parts supplied by reference TRBV7-9 and TRBJ2-4, is DTGVSQNPRHKITKRGQNVTFRCDPISEHNRLYWYRQTLGQGPEFLTYFQNEAQLEKSRLLSDRFSAERPKGSFSTLEIQRTEQGDSAMYLCASSLGRGLLYFGAGTRLSVL.